A selection of T cell receptor beta chains follows, all from one sample in a study of T cell repertoires in cytomegalovirus infection. Their cognate antigens are unknown. From the reads, TCRdb called clonotypes with MiXCR, one entry per CDR3 protein. The data contain about 220,000 distinct CDR3 sequences, approximately 40% of them singletons. Here the sequenced sample was CD8+ T cells from cultured PBMCs, taken from culture after CMV antigen stimulation. The receptors stem from a human donor in good health (CMV status not recorded). Some clones in this sample may be carry-over from other donors' samples. Each CDR3 is given with its conserved first and last residue. A D gene is named only where the DNA matches it firmly. Where a row states a size, it is once, few, many or the class of an expanded clone; other rows omit it.

j_call v_call clone_size d_call cdr3_nt cdr3_aa
TRBJ1-5 TRBV6-2/TRBV6-3 . . TGTGCCAGCACCGAACGTCACAGGACACTCTATAGCAATCAGCCCCAGCATTTT CASTERHRTLYSNQPQHF
TRBJ2-1 TRBV12-3/TRBV12-4 . TRBD2 TGTGCCAGCAGTTTATCTTGGCAGGGAGGGAGCAATGAGCAGTTCTTC CASSLSWQGGSNEQFF
TRBJ2-1 TRBV27 . . TGTGCCACCCAGGCGGGGCACAATGAGCAGTTCTTC CATQAGHNEQFF
TRBJ2-3 TRBV20-1 few TRBD2 TGCAGTGCTAGAGATCGTAGCGGGGCCACTAGCACAGATACGCAGTATTTT CSARDRSGATSTDTQYF
TRBJ1-1 TRBV6-6 . . TGTGCCAGCAGTCAAACAGGTGAAGCTTTCTTT CASSQTGEAFF
TRBJ1-2 TRBV27 . TRBD1 TGTGCCAGCAGTTTATGGAGCCACGACAGGGTAGGGTATGGCTACACCTTC CASSLWSHDRVGYGYTF
TRBJ2-3 TRBV10-3 . TRBD2 TGTGCCATCAGTGTCCCTGCGGGAGAGAGGAGCGCAGATACGCAGTATTTT CAISVPAGERSADTQYF
TRBJ1-4 TRBV6-5 . TRBD1 TGTGCCAGCAGTCACCCAGACAGGGGTACTCTCGGAAAACTGTTTTTT CASSHPDRGTLGKLFF
TRBJ2-7 TRBV10-2 . TRBD2 TGCGCCACCACGGGGACGGGAGCGGGAGAGCAGTACTTC CATTGTGAGEQYF
TRBJ1-2 TRBV7-2 few . TGTGCCAGCAGCCAAGTAGGGGGGAACTATGGCTACACCTTC CASSQVGGNYGYTF
TRBJ1-2 TRBV7-6 few . TGTGCCAGCAGCTGGGGGGGCGATAACTATGGCTACACCTTC CASSWGGDNYGYTF
TRBJ2-7 TRBV11-1 . TRBD2 TGTGCCAGCAACGAAGGACGGGAGGGCCCGTACGAGCAGTACTTC CASNEGREGPYEQYF
TRBJ2-7 TRBV12-3/TRBV12-4 many TRBD2 TGTGCCAGCAGTTTCTCGACTAGCGGGAGCTACGAGCAGTACTTC CASSFSTSGSYEQYF
TRBJ2-3 TRBV15 . . TGTGCCACCAGCAGAGAATCGGGGGGCGCGGTAGATACGCAGTATTTT CATSRESGGAVDTQYF
TRBJ2-1 TRBV19 . TRBD2 TGTGCCAGTAGTCCCAGCACCAGCGGGACCTACAATGAGCAGTTCTTC CASSPSTSGTYNEQFF
TRBJ2-5 TRBV24-1 . . TGTGCCACCAGTGACCCCACGAGTCCCGGGGTAGAGACCCAGTACTTC CATSDPTSPGVETQYF
TRBJ2-7 TRBV6-6 . TRBD1 TGTGCCAGCAGTTACTCGAGTCCGGTGGGACAGCAGTCCTACGAGCAGTACTTC CASSYSSPVGQQSYEQYF
TRBJ2-1 TRBV19 . TRBD2 TGTGCCAGTAGTATAGAGTGGCTAGCGGGAGGGGATGAGCAGTTCTTC CASSIEWLAGGDEQFF
TRBJ2-7 TRBV7-6 . . TGTGCCAGCAGCTCGCCCCCAAGGACTACCTCCTACGAGCAGTACTTC CASSSPPRTTSYEQYF
TRBJ2-7 TRBV19 . TRBD2 TGTGCCAGTAGTGGCCCGGCGGGGGGTTCGAGCGAGCAGTACTTC CASSGPAGGSSEQYF
TRBJ2-1 TRBV6-1 . TRBD2 TGTGCCAGCAGCGATAGGACTAGCGGGACCTACAATGAGCAGTTCTTC CASSDRTSGTYNEQFF
TRBJ1-6 TRBV7-2 once . TGTGCCTGCAGCACGCGGGGGGCGAGGGATTCACCCCTCCACTTT CACSTRGARDSPLHF
TRBJ2-7 TRBV6-6 . . TGTGCCAGCGCAACGACTAGTACCACCTACGAGCAGTACTTC CASATTSTTYEQYF
TRBJ2-5 TRBV27 once . TGTGCCAGCAGTTTATCCTTGGTGGGGTCCCAAGAGACCCAGTACTTC CASSLSLVGSQETQYF
TRBJ2-5 TRBV7-6 . TRBD1 TGTGCCAGCAGCCAGCTAAACAGGGGGCCCGGGGAGACCCAGTACTTC CASSQLNRGPGETQYF
TRBJ2-4 TRBV27 . TRBD1 TGTGCCAGCAGTTCACTGACAGGGGTTGGAAACATTCAGTACTTC CASSSLTGVGNIQYF
TRBJ1-4 TRBV7-6 few . TGTGCCAGCAGCCGCCCGTGGGACCTAACTAATGAAAAACTGTTTTTT CASSRPWDLTNEKLFF
TRBJ2-5 TRBV12-3/TRBV12-4 . . TGTGCCAGCAGTTTGTCCCGCAGTGAGACCCAGTACTTC CASSLSRSETQYF
TRBJ1-2 TRBV28 . TRBD1 TGTGCCAGCAGTCCGGGACAGGGTGATGGCTACACCTTC CASSPGQGDGYTF
TRBJ2-2 TRBV4-2 few . TGTGCCAGCAGCCAAGATCTGGGCCCCGGGGAGCTGTTTTTT CASSQDLGPGELFF
TRBJ2-7 TRBV20-1 . . TGCAGTGCTCCCAACCTCTTCTACCGAAGCTCCTACGAGCAGTACTTC CSAPNLFYRSSYEQYF
TRBJ2-1 TRBV6-1 . TRBD2 TGTGCCAGCAGCGCCCTAGCGGGAGGAAAGAATGAGCAGTTCTTC CASSALAGGKNEQFF
TRBJ2-7 TRBV10-3 . . TGTGCCATCAGTGAATACGCCCACGAGCAGTACTTC CAISEYAHEQYF
TRBJ2-7 TRBV7-9 many . TGTGCCAGCAGCTTATTGGAGTACGAGCAGTACTTC CASSLLEYEQYF
TRBJ1-5 TRBV7-2 few . TGTGCCAGCAGCCAAGGGAGGAATCAGCCCCAGCATTTT CASSQGRNQPQHF
TRBJ2-5 TRBV12-3/TRBV12-4 . . TGTGCCAGCAGTTTGTTATCGCGGGTCAGGCCCCTCCAAGAGACCCAGTACTTC CASSLLSRVRPLQETQYF
TRBJ2-2 TRBV7-8 few TRBD1 TGTGCCAGCAGCGAGGGACAGGGGATCTTTACCGGGGAGCTGTTTTTT CASSEGQGIFTGELFF